These 19 T cell receptor beta chains share one sample of origin, sequenced in a study of cytomegalovirus exposure and HLA in healthy donors. 60 Vbeta and 13 Jbeta primers were used in PCR. The table came from immunoSEQ multiplex PCR; TCRdb's copy has only in-frame clones and leaves some out. Of 100,000 to 150,000 clones detected, 74% appear once; the ten largest clones hold roughly 6%. Sample: PBMCs. These TCRs come from a woman aged 45-60 years in good health and CMV-seropositive.

This clone occurred once. V gene TRBV4-2 combines with J gene TRBJ1-1; no clear D. The V end lost 0 bases, the J end lost 4 bases, and 9 bases lay between the germline ends. The CDR3 runs 14 residues. CDR1 and CDR2 from the germline V gene are LGHNA and YNFKEQ. The CDR3 nucleotides read TGTGCCAGCAGCCAAGATGGAGGAGGCACTGAAGCTTTCTTT. Protein: CASSQDGGGTEAFF.

This chain joins TRBV10-1 and TRBJ1-5; 10 nucleotides match TRBD1. The CDR3 extends over 15 amino acids. The V gene end was trimmed by 2 bases and the J gene end by 6 bases; junction bases not matched to a gene: 4. Per germline, CDR1 WNHNN and CDR2 SYGVQD (reference sequence). In nucleotides, the CDR3 is TGCGCCAGCAGTGAGCCGCGACAGGGGGCTCAGCCCCAGCATTTT. Its protein is CASSEPRQGAQPQHF.

This sequence joins TRBV6-1 and TRBJ1-2; TRBD1 is a possible D gene (5 bases). The CDR3 spans 13 residues. Germline CDR1 MNHNS, CDR2 SASEGT. The ends were cut back, 7 bases at V and 4 bases at J, with 13 bases in the middle. The DNA for the CDR3 is TGTGCCAGCATCAGGGAACCGGGCTATGGCTACACCTTC. This codes for CASIREPGYGYTF.

This sequence joins TRBV5-4 and TRBJ2-2; 9 nucleotides match TRBD1. The CDR3 covers 15 residues. J was trimmed by 6 bases and V by 2 bases; bases with no gene match: 5. CDR1 and CDR2 (germline): SGHNT, YYREEE (reference sequence). In nucleotides, the CDR3 is TGTGCCAGCAGCTTCCCCGGGACAGGGTCCGGGGAGCTGTTTTTT. This gives the protein CASSFPGTGSGELFF.

In the case of this clone: Mismatch with germline at one junction end may stem from a read error. This chain joins TRBV20-1 and TRBJ1-2, with 7 bases fitting TRBD1. Germline values: CDR1 DFQATT, CDR2 SNEGSKA (reference sequence). The CDR3 totals 11 residues. The CDR3 sequence is CSAPRQGPLAF. As DNA, the CDR3 is TGCAGTGCCCCCAGACAGGGCCCGCTGGCCTTC.

The chain carries TRBV9 and TRBJ1-1, with 8 positions matching TRBD1. There are 13 residues in the CDR3. V shed 4 bases and J 6 bases; nucleotides not matched to a gene: 5. Germline CDR1 is SGDLS and CDR2 is YYNGEE. This chain's CDR3 is CASSKRTGSEAFF. The CDR3 nucleotides are TGTGCCAGCAGCAAAAGGACAGGGTCTGAAGCTTTCTTT.

The rearrangement links TRBV5-6 to TRBJ2-5, with D perhaps matching TRBD2 (5 bases). Germline lookup yields CDR1 SGHDT and CDR2 YYEEEE. The CDR3 has 15 amino acids. The V and J ends lost 0 bases and 7 bases respectively, with 16 bases between them. CDR3 sequence (DNA): TGTGCCAGCAGCTTGGAGGCGCGGTATGGAGGGACCCAGTACTTC. Amino acids: CASSLEARYGGTQYF.

The CDR3 DNA follows: TGTGCCAGCAGTTCCTTTTGGGGAGGTGAGCAGTTCTTC. This sequence encodes CASSSFWGGEQFF. This rearrangement joins TRBV27 to TRBJ2-1, with D possibly TRBD2 on 6 matching bases. The germline V gene has CDR1 MNHEY and CDR2 SMNVEV (reference sequence). CDR3 length equals 13 residues. Trimming left V 4 bases short and J 9 bases short, with 13 bases between.

V is TRBV6-5 and J is TRBJ1-5; D may be TRBD1 (5 bases). V shed 5 bases and J shed 7 bases, with 15 bases lying between them. CDR1 and CDR2 (germline): MNHEY, SVGAGI. CDR3 length: 14 residues. CDR3 DNA: TGTGCCAGCAGTGCCCAGGGTGGGGGGCAGCCCCAGCATTTT. Its protein product is CASSAQGGGQPQHF.

Only one count was recorded for this clone. The V and J genes are TRBV10-3 and TRBJ2-3, with D maybe TRBD2 (6 bases). The germline V gene has CDR1 ENHRY and CDR2 SYGVKD. V was clipped by 0 bases and J by 5 bases, with 21 bases between them. The CDR3 length is 18 residues. This chain's CDR3 is CAISESLGGAGRGDTQYF. The CDR3 DNA sequence: TGTGCCATCAGTGAGTCGTTGGGCGGGGCCGGAAGAGGAGATACGCAGTATTTT.

This rearrangement joins TRBV7-9 to TRBJ2-3, with D tentatively TRBD2 (5 bases). CDR1 and CDR2 from the germline V gene are SEHNR and FQNEAQ (reference sequence). Trimming left V 5 bases short and J 1 base short, with 16 bases between. This CDR3 is built from 16 residues. The CDR3 coding sequence is TGTGCCAGCAGCCCCCGCGGCCTAGCAGGCACAGATACGCAGTATTTT. Protein product: CASSPRGLAGTDTQYF.

The V and J genes are TRBV5-1 and TRBJ2-1; 8 bases align to TRBD1. CDR3 length: 13 residues. The V segment lost 4 bases and the J segment 9 bases; nucleotides outside the gene matches: 6. Germline loops: CDR1 SGHRS, CDR2 YFSETQ. DNA of the CDR3: TGCGCCAGCAGCCCGACAGGGGACGGTGAGCAGTTCTTC. Translating it yields CASSPTGDGEQFF.

This chain uses TRBV30 with TRBJ2-3; D unclear. V was shortened by 4 bases and J by 4 bases, with 6 bases between the two germline ends. This CDR3 has 11 amino acids. The germline V gene encodes CDR1 GTSNPN and CDR2 SVGIG (reference sequence). In DNA, the CDR3 is TGTGCCTGGACTAGTGCAGATACGCAGTATTTT. This codes for CAWTSADTQYF. Filled out from reference TRBV30 and TRBJ2-3, the complete variable domain reads SQTIHQWPATLVQPVGSPLSLECTVEGTSNPNLYWYRQAAGRGLQLLFYSVGIGQISSEVPQNLSASRPQDRQFILSSKKLLLSDSGFYLCAWTSADTQYFGPGTRLTVL.

The chain is built from TRBV7-9 and TRBJ2-1; perhaps TRBD1 as D (6 bases). Trimming pared 4 bases from V and 5 bases from J, leaving 15 bases between. Germline-derived CDR1 and CDR2 are SEHNR and FQNEAQ (reference sequence). The CDR3 runs to 15 residues. The CDR3 bases are TGTGCCAGCAGCTCCTGGGACACCAGGGACAATGAGCAGTTCTTC. This sequence encodes CASSSWDTRDNEQFF.

This clone showed up just a few times. The CDR3 is CSAPDTQNTEAFF. The CDR3 nucleotides are TGCAGCGCCCCGGACACACAAAACACTGAAGCTTTCTTT. This chain uses TRBV29-1 with TRBJ1-1; tentatively, D is TRBD1 (5 bases). Trimming pared 7 bases from V and 2 bases from J, leaving 14 bases between. CDR1 SQVTM and CDR2 ANQGSEA come from the germline V gene. The CDR3 has 13 residues.

The chain has TRBV18 and TRBJ2-2; 9 bases line up with TRBD2. CDR1 and CDR2 (germline): KGHSH, LQKENI. This CDR3 is 16 amino acids long. V trimming: 3 bases; J trimming: 4 bases; junction bases outside the gene matches: 6. In nucleotides, the CDR3 is TGTGCCAGCTCACCGATAGCGGGGGACTCCACCGGGGAGCTGTTTTTT. Its protein product is CASSPIAGDSTGELFF.

The rearrangement joins TRBV2 to TRBJ2-5; 12 bases match TRBD2. J gave up 4 bases and V 8 bases, and 8 bases lay outside the gene matches. From germline, CDR1 is SNHLY and CDR2 FYNNEI. This CDR3 contains 15 residues. The DNA of the CDR3 is TGTGCCAGCCACACCACTAGCGGGGGGCGAGAGACCCAGTACTTC. This codes for CASHTTSGGRETQYF.

The rearrangement joins TRBV4-3 to TRBJ1-2, with no clear D. This CDR3 comprises 16 residues. Germline assignment: CDR1 LGHNA and CDR2 YSLEER. Trimming took off 4 bases at V and 5 bases at J, with 20 bases between the two ends. This CDR3 is CASSPASALEVYGYTF. The DNA for the CDR3 is TGCGCCAGCAGCCCCGCGTCGGCGCTGGAGGTGTATGGCTACACCTTC.

This chain connects TRBV9 to TRBJ2-1; the match to TRBD1 covers 9 bases. Germline CDR1 SGDLS, CDR2 YYNGEE. V dropped 4 bases and J dropped 4; count of bases not matched to a gene: 6. The CDR3 contains 15 residues. Written as DNA, the CDR3 is TGTGCCAGCAGCCGAACAGGGGGCGAGTACAATGAGCAGTTCTTC. This codes for CASSRTGGEYNEQFF.